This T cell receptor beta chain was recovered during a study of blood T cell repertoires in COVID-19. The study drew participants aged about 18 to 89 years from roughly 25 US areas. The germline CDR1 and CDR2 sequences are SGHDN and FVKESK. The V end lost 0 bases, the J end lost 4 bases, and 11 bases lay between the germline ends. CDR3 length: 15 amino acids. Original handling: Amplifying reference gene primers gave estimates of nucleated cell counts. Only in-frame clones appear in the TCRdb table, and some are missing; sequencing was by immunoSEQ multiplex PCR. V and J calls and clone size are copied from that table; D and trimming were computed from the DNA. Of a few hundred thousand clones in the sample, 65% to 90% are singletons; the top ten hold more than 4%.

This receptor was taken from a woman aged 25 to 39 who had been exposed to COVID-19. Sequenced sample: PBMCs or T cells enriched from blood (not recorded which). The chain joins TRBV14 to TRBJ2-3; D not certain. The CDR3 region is CASSQEVPSADTQYF. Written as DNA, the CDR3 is TGTGCCAGCAGCCAAGAGGTCCCCTCGGCAGATACGCAGTATTTT.